This T cell receptor beta chain was identified in a study of shared clonotypes between healthy human individuals. The overall study: The study used three CD4 naive, three CD4 memory, two CD8 naive and one CD8 memory plate per donor.

Trimming took off 6 bases at V and 3 bases at J, with 14 bases between the two ends. CDR3 length: 14 residues. Germline V gene lookup returns CDR1 SGDLS and CDR2 YYNGEE. Overall study results and limits: Memory subsets generally showed smaller estimated richness than naive subsets did.

The material for each subset, its genomic DNA, was split evenly across several immunoSEQ plates. Sorted-subset replicate PCR reactions were performed with approximately 190 ng DNA, corresponding to roughly 30,000 T cell genomes. Some clones are missing from TCRdb's copy, which holds only in-frame ones; the method was immunoSEQ multiplex PCR. The repertoire holds 1 million to 1.2 million clones, about 80% seen once, with approximately 0.95% in the top ten. About this clone itself: Its cognate antigen is unknown.

The J gene is TRBJ2-3, the V gene TRBV9, with a tentative D call TRBD1 (5 bases). Input material: memory CD4+ T cells from PBMCs. The subset: CD45RA-negative fraction. This TCR came from a man aged 18 to 30 in good health. Some clones in this sample may be carry-over from other donors' samples. The CDR3 bases are TGTGCCAGCAACCAGGGTCTGAGGACAGATACGCAGTATTTT. Its protein product is CASNQGLRTDTQYF.